The next 3 T cell receptor beta chains were all read from a single sample in a study of blood T cell repertoires in COVID-19 (dated by TCRdb to about 2020). Libraries were made using the immunoSEQ multiplex PCR assay. In TCRdb, the immuneACCESS table is reduced to in-frame sequences with V and J assigned. These tables do not hold every clone; where another copy was compared, an unresolved V gene accounts for under half, and the others remain unexplained. The sample yields roughly 280,000 clones; about nine tenths were counted once. The top ten clonotypes cover 3% of the sample. Sequences were obtained from PBMCs or T cells enriched from blood (not recorded which). The receptor set was obtained from a woman in her forties or fifties who had recovered from COVID-19.

This rearrangement joins TRBV28 to TRBJ1-5; TRBD1 matches 7 bases. This CDR3 is built from 15 residues. J lost 1 base, V lost 5 bases, and 5 bases had no gene match. CDR1 MDHEN and CDR2 SYDVKM come from the germline V gene. This chain's CDR3 is CASSPTGQSNQPQHF. The CDR3, as DNA: TGTGCCAGCAGTCCCACGGGACAGAGCAATCAGCCCCAGCATTTT.

The chain is built from TRBV24-1 and TRBJ2-5, with 12 bases lining up with TRBD2. Trimming at V came to 5 bases and at J to 5 bases, leaving 8 bases not matched to a gene. Germline lookup yields CDR1 KGHDR and CDR2 SFDVKD. The CDR3 extends over 16 amino acids. CDR3 coding DNA: TGTGCCACCAGTGGCTCGACTAGCGGGAGTTTTGAGACCCAGTACTTC. Amino acid sequence: CATSGSTSGSFETQYF.

Regarding this clone: Different DNA sequences within this sample yield the same CDR3. The chain has TRBV10-1 and TRBJ2-1, with 9 positions matching TRBD1. The CDR3 runs to 14 residues. Trimming removed 6 bases from V and 9 bases from J; junction bases left unmatched: 9. From germline, CDR1 is WNHNN and CDR2 SYGVQD (reference sequence). The CDR3 loop reads CASSRDRVGGEQFF. Written as DNA, the CDR3 is TGCGCCAGCAGCCGGGACAGGGTAGGGGGTGAGCAGTTCTTC.